A single sample gave rise to the 9 T cell receptor beta chains below, sequenced in a study of CD8 T cells in ankylosing spondylitis. A single record per CDR3 protein comes from TCRdb applying MiXCR to the 5' RACE reads. The sample holds under 200,000 distinct CDR3 sequences; around a tenth are singletons and the top ten take over 13%. The specimen was blood, either unsorted or a sorted T cell fraction (not recorded which). These receptors were collected from a female donor with ankylosing spondylitis or in good health (not recorded which).

The chain recombines TRBV9 with TRBJ2-1, with D perhaps TRBD2 (5 bases). This CDR3 comprises 15 residues. Trimming pared 4 bases from V and 8 bases from J, leaving 19 bases between. Germline loops: CDR1 SGDLS, CDR2 YYNGEE. CDR3 residues: CASSLSGSNFDEQFF. The CDR3 DNA follows: TGTGCCAGCAGCCTCAGCGGATCCAATTTCGATGAGCAGTTCTTC.

This clonotype was detected a few times. The J gene is TRBJ2-1, the V gene TRBV13, with TRBD2 matching 8 bases. Germline V CDR1 and CDR2: PRHDT, FYEKMQ (reference sequence). The length of the CDR3 is 14 residues. With V trimmed by 1 base and J by 8 bases, 4 bases remained unmatched. The CDR3 DNA follows: TGTGCCAGCAGCTTAGAACTAGCGGTCGATGAGCAGTTCTTC. This sequence encodes CASSLELAVDEQFF. The full variable domain, with the rest looked up from reference TRBV13 and TRBJ2-1, is AAGVIQSPRHLIKEKRETATLKCYPIPRHDTVYWYQQGPGQDPQFLISFYEKMQSDKGSIPDRFSAQQFSDYHSELNMSSLELGDSALYFCASSLELAVDEQFFGPGTRLTVL.

This clonotype turned up a few times. The CDR3 DNA follows: TGCGCCAGCAGCCAATTCTTTAACACTGAAGCTTTCTTT. This encodes CASSQFFNTEAFF. The rearrangement joins TRBV4-3 to TRBJ1-1; no reliable D call. V gave up 2 bases and J gave up 2 bases, with 6 bases separating them. Per germline, CDR1 LGHNA and CDR2 YSLEER. The CDR3 has 13 residues.

This clonotype came up a few times. The rearrangement uses TRBV5-1 and TRBJ1-2; TRBD1 is a possible D gene (5 bases). This CDR3 is 14 amino acids long. Germline-derived CDR1 and CDR2 are SGHRS and YFSETQ. V was clipped by 0 bases and J by 8 bases, with 14 bases between them. CDR3 residues: CASSLERERDGYTF. The CDR3 DNA reads TGCGCCAGCAGCTTGGAGCGGGAAAGGGACGGCTACACCTTC. Supplemented by reference TRBV5-1 and TRBJ1-2, the full variable domain reads KAGVTQTPRYLIKTRGQQVTLSCSPISGHRSVSWYQQTPGQGLQFLFEYFSETQRNKGNFPGRFSGRQFSNSRSEMNVSTLELGDSALYLCASSLERERDGYTFGSGTRLTVV.

V is TRBV2 and J is TRBJ2-7; D not certain. Germline-derived CDR1 and CDR2 are SNHLY and FYNNEI. This CDR3 region has 13 residues. The V and J ends lost 7 bases and 0 bases respectively, with 10 bases between them. In nucleotides, the CDR3 is TGTGCCAGCACCGCGCTAAGCTCCTACGAGCAGTACTTC. It is translated as CASTALSSYEQYF.

The genes are TRBV6-5 and TRBJ2-5; D possibly matches TRBD1 or TRBD2 (5 bases each). The germline V gene has CDR1 MNHEY and CDR2 SVGAGI. V lost 2 bases and J lost 0, with 7 bases in between. The CDR3 contains 14 residues. The CDR3 DNA reads as TGTGCCAGCAGTTACCTGGGACACCAAGAGACCCAGTACTTC. Its translation is CASSYLGHQETQYF.

This clonotype has a count of ten or more. The chain carries TRBV29-1 and TRBJ2-1, with TRBD1 matching over 7 bases. There are 12 residues in the CDR3. Germline CDR1 and CDR2: SQVTM and ANQGSEA. J gave up 8 bases and V 1 base, and 2 bases lay outside the gene matches. CDR3 sequence reads: CSVEVDRDEQFF. The CDR3 region has the DNA TGCAGCGTTGAAGTAGACAGGGATGAGCAGTTCTTC.

The J gene is TRBJ2-7, the V gene TRBV20-1; 7 nucleotides match TRBD2. V shed 0 bases and J 5 bases; nucleotides not matched to a gene: 7. The V gene's germline CDR1 is DFQATT and CDR2 SNEGSKA (reference sequence). The CDR3 has 14 amino acids. The CDR3: CSARDWGGSDEQYF. The CDR3 DNA is TGCAGTGCTAGAGACTGGGGGGGGTCGGACGAGCAGTACTTC.

The chain uses TRBV24-1 and TRBJ2-5; the D gene is possibly TRBD1 (6 bases). V shed 5 bases and J shed 5 bases, with 8 bases lying between them. The CDR3 has 12 amino acids. Germline V gives CDR1 KGHDR, CDR2 SFDVKD. The CDR3 loop reads CATSVRGETQYF. The CDR3 DNA is TGTGCCACCAGTGTGAGGGGGGAGACCCAGTACTTC.